A selection of T cell receptor beta chains follows, all from one sample in a study of Ad26.COV2.S vaccination and SARS-CoV-2 variants. Measured with immunoSEQ multiplex PCR; TCRdb has only the in-frame clones, and not every one. Here the sample spans 300,000 to 350,000 clones, about nine tenths being singletons. Sequenced here: peripheral blood, sampled in a trial of Ad26.COV2.S vaccine versus placebo. These receptors all come from a person between 18 and 65 years old who received the Ad26.COV2.S COVID-19 vaccine or a placebo. CDR3s include the opening cysteine and the closing phenylalanine or tryptophan. Fields, in order: clone size, V gene, D gene, J gene, CDR3 protein, CDR3 DNA. D genes are given only for firm matches. Not all rows give a size; the values are once, few, many and, for expanded clones, a class.

-,TRBV27,-,TRBJ1-1,CASRPSRVMNTEAFF,TGTGCCAGCAGACCCTCCAGGGTCATGAACACTGAAGCTTTCTTT
-,TRBV6-2/TRBV6-3,-,TRBJ2-3,CASSYRQSPTDTQYF,TGTGCCAGCAGTTACCGGCAATCTCCCACAGATACGCAGTATTTT
-,TRBV24-1,-,TRBJ2-1,CATSDGTFNEQFF,TGTGCCACCAGTGATGGGACCTTCAATGAGCAGTTCTTC
-,TRBV19,TRBD2,TRBJ2-1,CASSLRRGLAGLSYNEQFF,TGTGCCAGTAGCCTTCGTAGGGGACTAGCGGGACTCTCCTACAATGAGCAGTTCTTC
-,TRBV20-1,TRBD1,TRBJ1-4,CSASYRTGTDEKLFF,TGCAGTGCTAGTTATCGGACAGGGACAGATGAAAAACTGTTTTTT
-,TRBV27,-,TRBJ1-1,CASSLRRVGNTEAFF,TGTGCCAGCAGTTTAAGGAGGGTGGGGAACACTGAAGCTTTCTTT
-,TRBV7-9,-,TRBJ1-5,CASSLGGYSNQPQHF,TGTGCCAGCAGCCTGGGGGGATATAGCAATCAGCCCCAGCATTTT
-,TRBV7-9,-,TRBJ1-5,CASSTGYQPQHF,TGTGCCAGCAGCACGGGTTATCAGCCCCAGCATTTT
-,TRBV2,-,TRBJ2-1,CASMARGANEQFF,TGTGCCAGCATGGCGCGGGGCGCCAATGAGCAGTTCTTC
once,TRBV7-2,-,TRBJ2-5,CASSLSILLQETQYF,TGTGCCAGCAGCCTTTCCATCCTGTTACAAGAGACCCAGTACTTC
-,TRBV6-5,TRBD1,TRBJ1-2,CATRGNYGYTF,TGTGCCACCAGGGGGAACTATGGCTACACCTTC
-,TRBV25-1,-,TRBJ2-5,CASSETRETQYF,TGTGCCAGCAGTGAAACCCGAGAGACCCAGTACTTC
-,TRBV5-4,-,TRBJ2-7,CASSYRDGVYEQYF,TGTGCCAGCAGCTACCGGGACGGGGTCTACGAGCAGTACTTC
-,TRBV30,-,TRBJ1-4,CAWSGQADEKLFF,TGTGCCTGGAGTGGGCAGGCGGATGAAAAACTGTTTTTT
-,TRBV9,TRBD2,TRBJ2-5,CASSASRGLAGVETQYF,TGTGCCAGCAGCGCCTCCCGTGGACTAGCGGGAGTAGAGACCCAGTACTTC
-,TRBV7-8,TRBD1,TRBJ1-5,CASSYGRTGISNQPQHF,TGTGCCAGCAGCTACGGCCGGACAGGGATTAGCAATCAGCCCCAGCATTTT
-,TRBV25-1,-,TRBJ2-3,CASSEGTFSTDTQYF,TGTGCCAGCAGTGAAGGGACTTTTAGCACAGATACGCAGTATTTT
-,TRBV15,-,TRBJ2-1,CATSPVAYLYNEQFF,TGTGCCACCTCACCCGTAGCATACCTTTACAATGAGCAGTTCTTC
-,TRBV7-2,-,TRBJ2-5,CASSVQGGHPGETQYF,TGTGCCAGCAGCGTACAGGGAGGACATCCCGGAGAGACCCAGTACTTC
-,TRBV10-1,-,TRBJ2-1,CASSESALGGRGSYNEQFF,TGCGCCAGCAGTGAATCGGCTTTAGGGGGGAGGGGAAGCTACAATGAGCAGTTCTTC
few,TRBV6-1,TRBD2,TRBJ2-1,CASRERSGVAGYNEQFF,TGTGCCAGCAGAGAACGGTCCGGGGTAGCGGGCTACAATGAGCAGTTCTTC
-,TRBV24-1,TRBD1,TRBJ2-7,CATSDLTGVEQYF,TGTGCCACCAGTGATTTGACAGGGGTCGAGCAGTACTTC
-,TRBV6-5,-,TRBJ1-6,CASTPRGLDNSPLHF,TGTGCCAGCACCCCTAGGGGCCTCGATAATTCACCCCTCCACTTT
-,TRBV6-6,TRBD1,TRBJ1-2,CASSYSDRSSGYTF,TGTGCCAGCAGTTACTCGGACAGGTCTAGCGGCTACACCTTC
-,TRBV20-1,-,TRBJ1-6,CSASGGGNSPLHF,TGCAGTGCTAGTGGGGGGGGGAATTCACCCCTCCACTTT
-,TRBV5-1,-,TRBJ1-2,CASSSSTEKIF,TGCGCCAGCAGTTCGTCGACAGAAAAAATTTTC
-,TRBV6-5,TRBD1,TRBJ1-1,CASSYGTGITEAFF,TGTGCCAGCAGTTACGGGACAGGGATCACTGAAGCTTTCTTT
-,TRBV6-1,-,TRBJ1-2,CASSEALGDYGYTF,TGTGCCAGCAGTGAAGCGCTAGGGGACTATGGCTACACCTTC
-,TRBV19,-,TRBJ1-1,CASLAIQGMNTEAFF,TGTGCCAGCCTAGCGATACAGGGCATGAACACTGAAGCTTTCTTT
-,TRBV7-2,TRBD1,TRBJ2-5,CASSLIDRAHQETQYF,TGTGCCAGCAGCTTAATCGACAGGGCCCACCAAGAGACCCAGTACTTC
-,TRBV7-2,TRBD2,TRBJ2-1,CASSYRTSAYNEQFF,TGTGCCAGCAGCTACCGGACTAGCGCTTACAATGAGCAGTTCTTC
-,TRBV5-4,TRBD1,TRBJ1-1,CASNRQQGETEAFF,TGTGCCAGCAACCGTCAACAGGGGGAGACTGAAGCTTTCTTT
-,TRBV2,-,TRBJ2-5,CASSGGAETQYF,TGTGCCAGCAGTGGGGGGGCGGAGACCCAGTACTTC
-,TRBV7-9,-,TRBJ2-1,CASSAERAHYNEQFF,TGTGCCAGCAGTGCGGAGAGGGCTCATTACAATGAGCAGTTCTTC
-,TRBV2,-,TRBJ2-5,CASLRGRGAGTQYF,TGTGCCAGCTTGAGGGGCAGGGGGGCAGGGACCCAGTACTTC
few,TRBV28,-,TRBJ1-2,CASSLGAAANYGYTF,TGTGCCAGCAGCTTGGGGGCGGCGGCTAACTATGGCTACACCTTC
-,TRBV6-5,TRBD2,TRBJ2-7,CASSLGGTSGSYEQYF,TGTGCCAGCAGTTTGGGTGGGACTAGCGGTTCCTACGAGCAGTACTTC
-,TRBV12-3/TRBV12-4,-,TRBJ1-2,CASSFAGEGSYTF,TGTGCCAGCAGTTTTGCAGGGGAGGGAAGCTACACCTTC
-,TRBV25-1,-,TRBJ1-1,CASSDWLGEAEAFF,TGTGCCAGCAGTGATTGGTTAGGGGAAGCTGAAGCTTTCTTT
-,TRBV3-1/TRBV3-2,-,TRBJ2-5,CASSQVRETQYF,TGTGCCAGCAGCCAAGTTAGGGAGACCCAGTACTTC
-,TRBV5-1,-,TRBJ1-1,CASSRGLSPNWDTEAFF,TGCGCCAGCAGCCGGGGACTGAGCCCAAATTGGGACACTGAAGCTTTCTTT
-,TRBV20-1,-,TRBJ2-1,CSAREYNEQFF,TGCAGTGCTAGGGAATACAATGAGCAGTTCTTC
-,TRBV18,TRBD1,TRBJ2-7,CASSLFQGAPYEQYF,TGTGCCAGCTCACTCTTCCAGGGGGCCCCCTACGAGCAGTACTTC
-,TRBV2,-,TRBJ1-1,CASGRVRNTEAFF,TGTGCCAGCGGTAGGGTCAGAAACACTGAAGCTTTCTTT
-,TRBV5-5,TRBD2,TRBJ2-3,CASSFSGSETDTQYF,TGTGCCAGCAGCTTTAGCGGGAGCGAAACAGATACGCAGTATTTT